The clone carrying this T cell receptor (beta chain) has just a few counts. Its antigen is not identified. PCR was performed using 60 Vbeta and 13 Jbeta primers. The repertoire was sequenced with immunoSEQ multiplex PCR; TCRdb's copy has only in-frame clones and lacks some. Among around 93,000 clones listed, roughly 82% were seen once. This entry belongs to a study of cytomegalovirus exposure and HLA in healthy donors. Overall study findings and caveats: Only CMV serostatus was available as immune exposure information.

Healthy people donating bone marrow made up the donors. Donors counted as nominally healthy when sampled, yet unrecorded immune exposures were likely. Germline CDR1 reads LGHNA; CDR2 reads YSLEER. The CDR3 has 13 amino acids. V gave up 2 bases and J gave up 1 base, with 4 bases separating them. This receptor was identified in a man aged 25 to 40 in good health and CMV-seropositive. The source material was PBMCs. V usage is TRBV4-3 and J usage is TRBJ2-3; D gene uncertain. Here the CDR3 reads CASSQQGTDTQYF. CDR3 DNA: TGCGCCAGCAGCCAACAGGGCACAGATACGCAGTATTTT.